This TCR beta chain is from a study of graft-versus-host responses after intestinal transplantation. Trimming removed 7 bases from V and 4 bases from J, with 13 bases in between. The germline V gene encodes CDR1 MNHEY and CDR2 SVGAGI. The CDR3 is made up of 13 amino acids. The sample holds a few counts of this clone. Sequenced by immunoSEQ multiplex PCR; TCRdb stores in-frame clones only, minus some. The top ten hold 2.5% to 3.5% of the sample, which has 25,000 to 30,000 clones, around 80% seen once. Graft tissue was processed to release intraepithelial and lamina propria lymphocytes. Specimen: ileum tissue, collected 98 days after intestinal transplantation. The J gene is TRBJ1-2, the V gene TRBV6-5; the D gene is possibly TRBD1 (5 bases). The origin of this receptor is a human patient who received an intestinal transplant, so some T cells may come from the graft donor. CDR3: CASTDGTGYGYTF. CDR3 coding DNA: TGTGCCAGCACCGACGGGACGGGCTATGGCTACACCTTC.